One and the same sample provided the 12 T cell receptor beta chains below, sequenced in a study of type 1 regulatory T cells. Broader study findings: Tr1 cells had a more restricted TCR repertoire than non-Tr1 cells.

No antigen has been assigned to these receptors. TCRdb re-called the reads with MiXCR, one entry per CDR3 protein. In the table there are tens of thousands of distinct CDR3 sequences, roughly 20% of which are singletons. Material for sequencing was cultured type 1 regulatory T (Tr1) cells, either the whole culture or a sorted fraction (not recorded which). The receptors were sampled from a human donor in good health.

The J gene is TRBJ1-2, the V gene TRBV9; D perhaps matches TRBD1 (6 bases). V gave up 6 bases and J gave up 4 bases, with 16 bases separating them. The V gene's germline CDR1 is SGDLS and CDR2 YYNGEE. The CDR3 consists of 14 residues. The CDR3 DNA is TGTGCCAGCACCCTAGGACAGCGTAGCTATGGCTACACCTTC. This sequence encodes CASTLGQRSYGYTF.

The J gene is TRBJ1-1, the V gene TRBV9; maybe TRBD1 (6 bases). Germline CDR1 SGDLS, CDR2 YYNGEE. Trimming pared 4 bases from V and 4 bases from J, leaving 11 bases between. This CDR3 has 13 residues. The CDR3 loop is CASSPAGATEAFF. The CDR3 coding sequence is TGTGCCAGCAGCCCTGCGGGGGCCACTGAAGCTTTCTTT.

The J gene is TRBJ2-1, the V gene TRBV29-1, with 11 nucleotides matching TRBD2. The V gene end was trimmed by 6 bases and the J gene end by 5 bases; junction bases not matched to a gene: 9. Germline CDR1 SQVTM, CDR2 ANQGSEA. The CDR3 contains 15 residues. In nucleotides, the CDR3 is TGCAGCGTCCGGTCAGGGACTAGCGGACACAATGAGCAGTTCTTC. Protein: CSVRSGTSGHNEQFF.

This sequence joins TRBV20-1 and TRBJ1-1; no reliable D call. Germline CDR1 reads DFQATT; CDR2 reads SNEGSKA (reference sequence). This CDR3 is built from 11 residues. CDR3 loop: CSRPRATEAFF. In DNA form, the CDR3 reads TGCAGCAGACCTCGGGCGACTGAAGCTTTCTTT.

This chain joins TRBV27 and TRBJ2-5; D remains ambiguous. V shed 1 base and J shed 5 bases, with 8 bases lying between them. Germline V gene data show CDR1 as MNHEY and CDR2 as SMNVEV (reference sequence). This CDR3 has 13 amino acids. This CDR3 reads CASSLWARETQYF. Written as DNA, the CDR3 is TGTGCCAGCAGTTTATGGGCCAGGGAGACCCAGTACTTC.

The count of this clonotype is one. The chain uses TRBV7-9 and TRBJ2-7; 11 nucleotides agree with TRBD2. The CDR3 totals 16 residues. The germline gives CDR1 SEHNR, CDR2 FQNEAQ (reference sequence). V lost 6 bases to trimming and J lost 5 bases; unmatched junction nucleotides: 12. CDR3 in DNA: TGTGCCAGCAGGCCGGGACTAGCGGAGGGGTCCCACGAGCAGTACTTC. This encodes CASRPGLAEGSHEQYF.

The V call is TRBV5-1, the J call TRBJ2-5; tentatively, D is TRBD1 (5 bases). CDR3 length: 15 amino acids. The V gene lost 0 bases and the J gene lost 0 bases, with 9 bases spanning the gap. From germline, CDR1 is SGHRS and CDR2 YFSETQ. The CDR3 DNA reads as TGCGCCAGCAGCTTGGGACAGCTGTACCAAGAGACCCAGTACTTC. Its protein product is CASSLGQLYQETQYF. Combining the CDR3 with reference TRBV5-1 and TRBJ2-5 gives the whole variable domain KAGVTQTPRYLIKTRGQQVTLSCSPISGHRSVSWYQQTPGQGLQFLFEYFSETQRNKGNFPGRFSGRQFSNSRSEMNVSTLELGDSALYLCASSLGQLYQETQYFGPGTRLLVL.

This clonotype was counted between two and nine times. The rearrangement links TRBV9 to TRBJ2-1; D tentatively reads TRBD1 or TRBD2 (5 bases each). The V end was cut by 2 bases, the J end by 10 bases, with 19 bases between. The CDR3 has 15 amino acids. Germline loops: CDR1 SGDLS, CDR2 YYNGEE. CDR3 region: CASSVGVSPSAEQFF. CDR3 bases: TGTGCCAGCAGCGTGGGGGTTTCTCCATCCGCGGAGCAGTTCTTC.

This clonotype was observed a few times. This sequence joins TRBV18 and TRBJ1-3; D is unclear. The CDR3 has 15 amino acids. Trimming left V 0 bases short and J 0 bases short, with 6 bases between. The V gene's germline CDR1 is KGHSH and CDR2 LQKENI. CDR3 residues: CASSPPTSSGNTIYF. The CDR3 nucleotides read TGTGCCAGCTCACCACCGACGAGCTCTGGAAACACCATATATTTT.

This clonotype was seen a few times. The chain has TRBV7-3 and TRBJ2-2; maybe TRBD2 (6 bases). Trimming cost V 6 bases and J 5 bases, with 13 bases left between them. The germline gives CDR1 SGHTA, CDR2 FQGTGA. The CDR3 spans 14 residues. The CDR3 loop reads CASSPGLPTGELFF. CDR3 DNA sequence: TGTGCCAGCAGTCCGGGACTGCCGACCGGGGAGCTGTTTTTT.

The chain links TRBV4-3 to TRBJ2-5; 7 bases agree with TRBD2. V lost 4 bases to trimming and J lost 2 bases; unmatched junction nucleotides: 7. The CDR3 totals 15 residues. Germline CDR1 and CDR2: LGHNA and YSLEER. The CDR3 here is CASSRGREGQETQYF. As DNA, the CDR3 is TGCGCCAGCAGCCGAGGGAGGGAAGGTCAAGAGACCCAGTACTTC.

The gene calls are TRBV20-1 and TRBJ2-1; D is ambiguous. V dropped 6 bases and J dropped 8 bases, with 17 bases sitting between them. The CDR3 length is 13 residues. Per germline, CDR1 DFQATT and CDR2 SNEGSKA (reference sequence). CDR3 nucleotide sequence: TGCAGTGCCCCTTTCCTTAGCCCCGATGAGCAGTTCTTC. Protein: CSAPFLSPDEQFF.